The clone carrying this T cell receptor beta chain appeared a few times. CDR3 length: 20 residues. The V and J ends lost 0 bases and 8 bases, in that order; junction bases with no gene match: 21. From germline, CDR1 is PRHDT and CDR2 FYEKMQ (reference sequence). This entry comes from a study of cytomegalovirus exposure and HLA in healthy donors. 13 Jbeta primers and 60 Vbeta primers were used for the PCR. Only in-frame clones appear in the TCRdb table, and some are missing; sequencing was by immunoSEQ multiplex PCR. The data hold 100,000 or so clones, with roughly 15% observed a single time. The J gene is TRBJ2-1, the V gene TRBV13; 8 nucleotides line up with TRBD2. The sequencing input was PBMCs. The sequence was obtained from a female donor in good health and CMV-seronegative. CDR3 residues: CASSLGPIGGAIGQLDEQFF. As DNA, the CDR3 is TGTGCCAGCAGCTTAGGCCCGATCGGGGGGGCCATTGGGCAATTGGATGAGCAGTTCTTC. Together with reference TRBV13 and TRBJ2-1, the CDR3 gives the full variable domain: AAGVIQSPRHLIKEKRETATLKCYPIPRHDTVYWYQQGPGQDPQFLISFYEKMQSDKGSIPDRFSAQQFSDYHSELNMSSLELGDSALYFCASSLGPIGGAIGQLDEQFFGPGTRLTVL.